The present T cell receptor (beta chain) was sequenced within a study of neoadjuvant nivolumab and ipilimumab in lung cancer. Points from the study as a whole: TCR sequencing covered a small number of samples.

Only in-frame clones appear in the TCRdb table, and some are missing; sequencing was by immunoSEQ multiplex PCR. The sample consists of tens of thousands of clones, around 89% of them appearing once. A note on this clone: Its specificity is unknown.

This sample comprised blood, obtained before neoadjuvant nivolumab, alone or with ipilimumab. The origin of this receptor is an adult with non-small cell lung cancer. Some clones in this sample may be carry-over from other donors' samples.

The CDR3: CAISPGTGDQPQHF. CDR3 DNA sequence: TGTGCCATCAGTCCCGGGACAGGGGATCAGCCCCAGCATTTT. The chain joins TRBV10-3 to TRBJ1-5; 10 bases match TRBD1. The junction had 3 bases not matched to a gene; V was cut back by 5 bases and J by 5 bases. The CDR3 is made up of 14 amino acids. CDR1 and CDR2 from the germline V gene are ENHRY and SYGVKD.